These T cell receptor beta chains were read from a single sample in a study of blood T cell repertoires in COVID-19. Sequenced by immunoSEQ multiplex PCR; TCRdb stores in-frame clones only, minus some. Of tens of thousands of clones in the sample, 70% to 85% are singletons; the top ten hold less than 10%. The sequencing sample was made of peripheral blood. These receptor sequences come from a human donor in a cohort sampled during active COVID-19. The CDR3 runs from the conserved cysteine through the conserved F or W. Each record gives: D gene, V gene, CDR3 protein. D genes are given only for firm matches.

TRBD2,TRBV4-2,CASSQPGLVEISGANVLTF
NA,TRBV9,CASSVEHVVSYNEQFF
TRBD1,TRBV29-1,CSVVRGGTNTEAFF
NA,TRBV19,CASSSRDRNTEAFF
NA,TRBV3-1/TRBV3-2,CASSRQDSIRNEQFF
TRBD1,TRBV5-1,CASSLAGTGAREKLFF
NA,TRBV19,CASSTRGADQETQYF
NA,TRBV18,CASSLQSPEQFF
NA,TRBV2,CASSSGGHSNQPQHF
NA,TRBV11-2,CASSFERRNEQFF
TRBD1,TRBV28,CASSLTGGGNQPQHF
TRBD2,TRBV7-9,CASSPQGGAGTQYF
TRBD2,TRBV27,CASSHKPGGHYEQYF
NA,TRBV20-1,CSASLTYQETQYF
NA,TRBV5-5,CASSLDAGPSNEQFF
NA,TRBV4-2,CASSQDGGLRTEAFF
NA,TRBV6-6,CASSLPGSEAFF
NA,TRBV7-2,CASSTGSASNQPQHF
NA,TRBV7-9,CASSLAASTYNEQFF
TRBD1,TRBV3-1/TRBV3-2,CASSRTGTEVYGYTF
TRBD2,TRBV7-3,CASSSGLAGGPVEQFF
NA,TRBV18,CASSPQATDTQYF
NA,TRBV5-6,CASSGRDWYNEQFF
TRBD1,TRBV6-2/TRBV6-3,CASSKRQGQYNEQFF
TRBD1,TRBV4-1,CASSHRPGQGTDNYGYTF
NA,TRBV21-1,CASSTTPMTAPNTGELFF
NA,TRBV2,CASSPQSNNSPLHF
NA,TRBV28,CASITPGAGLMNTEAFF
TRBD1,TRBV6-2/TRBV6-3,CASSYGEGGVRPSYEQYF
NA,TRBV5-1,CASSLGGETTPRRYF
TRBD1,TRBV4-2,CASSTTGLNYGYTF
NA,TRBV4-3,CASSQAPSHEQFF
NA,TRBV18,CASSPPSGQITDTQYF
TRBD1,TRBV2,CASSETGTGRYEQYF
TRBD2,TRBV3-1/TRBV3-2,CASSLRTRGTQYF